This T cell receptor (beta chain) was profiled in a study of cytomegalovirus exposure and HLA in healthy donors. The study's findings and limits: Later analysis showed most CMV-associated TCR beta chains appearing HLA-restricted. Versus the roughly 640-donor mean, an Asian-associated ancestry cluster reportedly showed fewer N-insertions in a later analysis. Specific recognition of CMV antigens was confirmed in vitro for a few chains (all CMV-associated). In an earlier analysis, productive rearrangement rates for most beta V segments clustered near 87% or 30%.

PCR was performed using 60 Vbeta and 13 Jbeta primers. Using immunoSEQ multiplex PCR, the repertoire was profiled, and TCRdb retains in-frame clones only, with some absent. The sample lists roughly 170,000 clones, approximately 81% occurring once. CDR3 length: 19 residues. With 7 bases clipped from V and 0 bases from J, the junction kept 18 bases outside the gene matches. Germline V gene data show CDR1 as LNHDA and CDR2 as SQIVND (reference sequence). Notes on this clone: Its antigen is unidentified.

This clonotype originated in a female donor in good health and CMV-seronegative. The specimen sequenced was PBMCs. This sequence joins TRBV19 and TRBJ1-5; TRBD1 matches at 7 bases. The CDR3 here is CASTPSLDHRGFSNQPQHF. CDR3 nucleotide sequence: TGTGCCAGTACCCCCTCCCTCGACCACAGGGGATTTAGCAATCAGCCCCAGCATTTT.